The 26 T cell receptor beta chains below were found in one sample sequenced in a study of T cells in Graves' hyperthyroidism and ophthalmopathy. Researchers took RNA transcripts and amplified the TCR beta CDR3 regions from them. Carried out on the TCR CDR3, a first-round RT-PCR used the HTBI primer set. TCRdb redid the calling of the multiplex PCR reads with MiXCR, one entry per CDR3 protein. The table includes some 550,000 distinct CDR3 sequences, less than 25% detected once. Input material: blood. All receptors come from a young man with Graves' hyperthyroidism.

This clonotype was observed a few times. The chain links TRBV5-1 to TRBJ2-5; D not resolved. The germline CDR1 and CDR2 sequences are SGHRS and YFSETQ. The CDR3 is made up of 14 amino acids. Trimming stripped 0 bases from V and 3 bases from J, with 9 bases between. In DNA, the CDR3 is TGCGCCAGCAGCTTGGATGGTGGTGAAGAGACCCAGTACTTC. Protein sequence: CASSLDGGEETQYF.

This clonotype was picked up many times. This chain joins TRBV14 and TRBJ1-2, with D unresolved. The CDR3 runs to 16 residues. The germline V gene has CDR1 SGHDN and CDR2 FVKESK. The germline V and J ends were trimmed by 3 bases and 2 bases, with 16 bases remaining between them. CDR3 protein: CASSHPSPRTNYGYTF. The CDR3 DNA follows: TGTGCCAGCAGCCACCCAAGCCCGCGGACCAACTATGGCTACACCTTC.

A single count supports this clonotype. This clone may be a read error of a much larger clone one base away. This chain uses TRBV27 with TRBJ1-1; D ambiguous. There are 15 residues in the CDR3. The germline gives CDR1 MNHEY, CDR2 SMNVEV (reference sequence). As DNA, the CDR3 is TGTGCCAGCAGTCTCCTGGGCGCTTTGAACACTGAAGATTTCTTT. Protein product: CASSLLGALNTEDFF.

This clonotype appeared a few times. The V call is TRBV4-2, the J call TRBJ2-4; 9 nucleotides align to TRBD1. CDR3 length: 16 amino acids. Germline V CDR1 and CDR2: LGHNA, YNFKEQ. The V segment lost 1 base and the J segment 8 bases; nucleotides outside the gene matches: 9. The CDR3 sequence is CASSQATGTGSDIQYF. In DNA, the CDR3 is TGTGCCAGCAGCCAAGCAACCGGGACAGGGTCGGACATTCAGTACTTC.

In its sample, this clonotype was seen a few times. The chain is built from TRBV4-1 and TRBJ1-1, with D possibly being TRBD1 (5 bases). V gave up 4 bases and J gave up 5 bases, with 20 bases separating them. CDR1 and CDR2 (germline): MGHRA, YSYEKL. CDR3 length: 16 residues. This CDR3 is CASSPRLAGTVTEAFF. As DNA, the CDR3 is TGCGCCAGCAGCCCCCGGTTGGCAGGGACGGTTACTGAAGCTTTCTTT.

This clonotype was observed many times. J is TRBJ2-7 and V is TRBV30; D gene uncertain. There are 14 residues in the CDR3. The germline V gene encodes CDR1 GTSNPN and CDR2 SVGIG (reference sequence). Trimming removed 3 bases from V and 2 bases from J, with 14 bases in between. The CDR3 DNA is TGTGCCTGGAGCCACCCCGGACGGACCTACGAGCAGTACTTC. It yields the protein CAWSHPGRTYEQYF. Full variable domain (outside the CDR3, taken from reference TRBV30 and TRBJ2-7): SQTIHQWPATLVQPVGSPLSLECTVEGTSNPNLYWYRQAAGRGLQLLFYSVGIGQISSEVPQNLSASRPQDRQFILSSKKLLLSDSGFYLCAWSHPGRTYEQYFGPGTRLTVT.

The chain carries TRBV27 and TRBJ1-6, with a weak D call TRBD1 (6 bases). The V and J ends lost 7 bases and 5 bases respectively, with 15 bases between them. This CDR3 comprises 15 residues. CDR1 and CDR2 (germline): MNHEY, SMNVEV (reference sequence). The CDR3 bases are TGTGCCAGCAAACGCCGGGCAGGGGATAATTCACCCCTCCACTTT. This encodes CASKRRAGDNSPLHF.

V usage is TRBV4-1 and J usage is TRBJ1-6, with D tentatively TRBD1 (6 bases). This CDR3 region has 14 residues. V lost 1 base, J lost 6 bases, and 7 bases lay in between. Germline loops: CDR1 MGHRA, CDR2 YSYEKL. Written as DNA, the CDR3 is TGCGCCAGCAGCCAAGCGGGGGCTAATTCACCCCTCCACTTT. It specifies CASSQAGANSPLHF.

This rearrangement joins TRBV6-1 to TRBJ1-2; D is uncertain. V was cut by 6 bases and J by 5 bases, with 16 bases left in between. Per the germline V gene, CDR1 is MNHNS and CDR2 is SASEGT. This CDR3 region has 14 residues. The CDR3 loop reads CASSPRGTQYGYTF. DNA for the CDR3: TGTGCCAGCAGCCCCCGCGGAACCCAATATGGCTACACCTTC.

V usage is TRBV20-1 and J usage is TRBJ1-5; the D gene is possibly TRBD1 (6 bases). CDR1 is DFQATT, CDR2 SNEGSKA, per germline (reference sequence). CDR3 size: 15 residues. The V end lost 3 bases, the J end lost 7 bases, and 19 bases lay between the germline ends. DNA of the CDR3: TGCAGTGCTAGGCCCCTGACAGGACCCTCCCAGCCCCAGCATTTT. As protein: CSARPLTGPSQPQHF.

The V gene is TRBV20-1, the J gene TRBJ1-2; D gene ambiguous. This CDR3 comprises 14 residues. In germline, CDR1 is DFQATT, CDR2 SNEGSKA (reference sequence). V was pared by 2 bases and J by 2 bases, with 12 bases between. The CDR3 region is CSARPPTVNYGYTF. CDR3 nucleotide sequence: TGCAGTGCTAGACCCCCGACCGTAAACTATGGCTACACCTTC.

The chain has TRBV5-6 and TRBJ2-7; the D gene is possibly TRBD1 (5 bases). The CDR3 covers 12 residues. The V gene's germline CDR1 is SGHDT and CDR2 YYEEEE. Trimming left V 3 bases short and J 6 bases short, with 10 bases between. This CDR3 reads CASSWGRAEQYF. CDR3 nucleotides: TGTGCCAGCAGCTGGGGCAGGGCCGAGCAGTACTTC.

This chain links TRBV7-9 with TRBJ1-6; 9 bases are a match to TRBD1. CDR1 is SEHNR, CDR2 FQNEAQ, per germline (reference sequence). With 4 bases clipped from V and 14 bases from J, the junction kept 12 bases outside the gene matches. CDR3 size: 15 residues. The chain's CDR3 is CASSSAAGQGRALHF. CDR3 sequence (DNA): TGTGCCAGCAGCTCCGCGGCGGGACAGGGTCGCGCCCTCCACTTT.

This CDR3 reads CASSFRGRSPLHF. For the CDR3, the DNA is TGTGCCAGCAGTTTTAGGGGGAGGTCACCCCTCCACTTT. The chain employs TRBV28 and TRBJ1-6, with D maybe TRBD1 (6 bases). The CDR3 length is 13 residues. Germline CDR1 is MDHEN and CDR2 is SYDVKM. V was pared by 3 bases and J by 10 bases, with 10 bases between.

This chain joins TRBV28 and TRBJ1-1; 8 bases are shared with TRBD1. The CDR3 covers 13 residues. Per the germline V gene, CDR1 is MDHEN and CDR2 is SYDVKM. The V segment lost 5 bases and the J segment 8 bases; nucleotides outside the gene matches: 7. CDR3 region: CASSIGTGDEAFF. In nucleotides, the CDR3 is TGTGCCAGCAGTATAGGGACAGGCGACGAAGCTTTCTTT. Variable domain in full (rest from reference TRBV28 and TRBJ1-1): DVKVTQSSRYLVKRTGEKVFLECVQDMDHENMFWYRQDPGLGLRLIYFSYDVKMKEKGDIPEGYSVSREKKERFSLILESASTNQTSMYLCASSIGTGDEAFFGQGTRLTVV.

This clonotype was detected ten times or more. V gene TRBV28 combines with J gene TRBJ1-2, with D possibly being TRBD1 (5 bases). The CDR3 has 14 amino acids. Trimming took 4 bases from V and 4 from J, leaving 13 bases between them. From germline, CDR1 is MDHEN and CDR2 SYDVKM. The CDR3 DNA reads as TGTGCCAGCAGTTCGCCTGAAGGGGCCTATGGCTACACCTTC. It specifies CASSSPEGAYGYTF.

CDR3 loop: CASSPTGWDQPQHF. CDR3 nucleotide sequence: TGTGCCAGCAGCCCGACGGGGTGGGACCAGCCCCAGCATTTT. V usage is TRBV9 and J usage is TRBJ1-5, with D perhaps TRBD1 (5 bases). From germline, CDR1 is SGDLS and CDR2 YYNGEE. This CDR3 comprises 14 residues. V was cut by 4 bases and J by 7 bases, with 15 bases left in between.

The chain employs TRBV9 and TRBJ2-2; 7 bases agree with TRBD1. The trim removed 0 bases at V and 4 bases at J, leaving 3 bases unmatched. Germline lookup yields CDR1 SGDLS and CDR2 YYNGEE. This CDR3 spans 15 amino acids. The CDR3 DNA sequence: TGTGCCAGCAGCGTAGTAGGGGACAGCACCGGGGAGCTGTTTTTT. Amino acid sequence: CASSVVGDSTGELFF.

The CDR3 DNA follows: TGTGCCACCAGTGATCCCAGTTCGGGGGCCAACGTCCTGACTTTC. This gives the protein CATSDPSSGANVLTF. This chain joins TRBV24-1 and TRBJ2-6; D not certain. Germline V gene data show CDR1 as KGHDR and CDR2 as SFDVKD. This CDR3 contains 15 residues. V lost 3 bases and J lost 4, with 9 bases in between.

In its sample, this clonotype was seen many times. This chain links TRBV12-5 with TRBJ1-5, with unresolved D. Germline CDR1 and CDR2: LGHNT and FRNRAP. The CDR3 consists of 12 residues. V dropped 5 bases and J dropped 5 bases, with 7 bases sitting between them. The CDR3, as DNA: TGTGCTAGTGGTCGGGGTCATCAGCCCCAGCATTTT. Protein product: CASGRGHQPQHF.

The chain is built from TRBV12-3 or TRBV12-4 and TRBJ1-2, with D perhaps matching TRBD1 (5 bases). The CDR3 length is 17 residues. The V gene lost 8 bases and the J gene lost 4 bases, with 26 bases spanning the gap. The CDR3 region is CASLSTEDTPRGYGYTF. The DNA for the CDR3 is TGTGCCAGCCTTTCAACCGAGGACACCCCGAGGGGCTATGGCTACACCTTC.

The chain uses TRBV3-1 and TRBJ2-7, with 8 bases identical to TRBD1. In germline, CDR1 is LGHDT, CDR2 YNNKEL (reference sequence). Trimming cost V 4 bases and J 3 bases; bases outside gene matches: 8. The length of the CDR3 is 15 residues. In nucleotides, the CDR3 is TGTGCCAGCAGCCGGTCGGCAGGGGGCGTCTACGAGCAGTACTTC. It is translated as CASSRSAGGVYEQYF.

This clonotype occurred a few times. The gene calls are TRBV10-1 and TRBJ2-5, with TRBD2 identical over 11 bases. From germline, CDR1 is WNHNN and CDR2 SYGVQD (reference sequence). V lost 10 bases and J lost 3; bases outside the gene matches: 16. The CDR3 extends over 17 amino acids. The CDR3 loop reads CATSRGLAAPGEETQYF. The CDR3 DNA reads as TGCGCCACCTCCAGGGGACTAGCGGCACCTGGGGAAGAGACCCAGTACTTC.

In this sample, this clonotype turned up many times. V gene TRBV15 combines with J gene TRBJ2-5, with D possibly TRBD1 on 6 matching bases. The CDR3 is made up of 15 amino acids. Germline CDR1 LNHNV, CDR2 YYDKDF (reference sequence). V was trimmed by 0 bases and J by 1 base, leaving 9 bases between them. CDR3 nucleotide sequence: TGTGCCACCAGCAGAGAGGGACACCTCCAAGAGACCCAGTACTTC. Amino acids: CATSREGHLQETQYF. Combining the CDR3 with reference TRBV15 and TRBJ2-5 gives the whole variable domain DAMVIQNPRYQVTQFGKPVTLSCSQTLNHNVMYWYQQKSSQAPKLLFHYYDKDFNNEADTPDNFQSRRPNTSFCFLDIRSPGLGDTAMYLCATSREGHLQETQYFGPGTRLLVL.

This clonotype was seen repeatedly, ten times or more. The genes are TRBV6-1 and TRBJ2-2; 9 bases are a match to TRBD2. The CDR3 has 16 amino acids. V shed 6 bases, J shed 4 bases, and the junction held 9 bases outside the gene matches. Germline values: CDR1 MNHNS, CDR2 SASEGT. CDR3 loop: CASRKLAGSGTGELFF. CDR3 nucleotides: TGTGCCAGCAGGAAGCTAGCGGGGTCGGGCACCGGGGAGCTGTTTTTT.

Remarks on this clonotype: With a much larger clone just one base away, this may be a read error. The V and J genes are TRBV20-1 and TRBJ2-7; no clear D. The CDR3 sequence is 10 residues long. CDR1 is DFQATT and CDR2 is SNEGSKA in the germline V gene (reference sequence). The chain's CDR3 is CSAMLSAPDF. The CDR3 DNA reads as TGCAGTGCCATGCTCTCCGCACCGGACTTC.